This T cell receptor beta chain was sequenced in a study of blood T cell repertoires in COVID-19. Original processing notes: Reference gene primer amplification in the assay estimated nucleated cell counts. Libraries were prepared by immunoSEQ multiplex PCR; TCRdb keeps only in-frame clonotypes and omits some of them. That table is the source of V, J and clone size, and D and trimming were worked out from the DNA. The table records about 150,000 clones, about nine tenths of them present only once. Germline CDR1 SGHAT, CDR2 FQNNGV. The CDR3 loop spans 16 amino acids. The V segment lost 5 bases and the J segment 9 bases; nucleotides outside the gene matches: 14.

The TCR comes from a human donor in a cohort sampled during active COVID-19. Sequenced input: peripheral blood. The rearrangement links TRBV11-2 to TRBJ2-1, with 9 bases that match TRBD2. This CDR3 is CASSQRRGGPISEQFF. CDR3 sequence (DNA): TGTGCCAGCAGCCAAAGGCGGGGGGGCCCTATCAGTGAGCAGTTCTTC.